These T cell receptor beta chains were read from a single sample in a study of cytomegalovirus exposure and HLA in healthy donors. Using immunoSEQ multiplex PCR, the repertoire was profiled, and TCRdb retains in-frame clones only, with some absent. The sample has just over 65,000 clones, 75% to 90% seen once; the top ten hold 5% to 8.5%. The source material was PBMCs. All receptors derive from a human donor in good health. Each CDR3 is given with its conserved first and last residue. The D gene is left open where the match is weak. Rows may omit the clone size; those that give it use once, few, many or a size class.

j_call: TRBJ1-1
d_call: NA
clone_size: NA
v_call: TRBV7-8
cdr3_nt: TGTGCCAGCAGCTTAGCCGAGGCCATGAACACTGAAGCTTTCTTT
cdr3_aa: CASSLAEAMNTEAFF

j_call: TRBJ2-7
d_call: NA
clone_size: few
v_call: TRBV2
cdr3_nt: TGTGCCAGCAGCCCGGCGGGGTTCACCTACGAGCAGTACTTC
cdr3_aa: CASSPAGFTYEQYF

j_call: TRBJ1-2
d_call: TRBD1
clone_size: NA
v_call: TRBV7-2
cdr3_nt: TGTGCCAGCAGCTTAGCGACAGGGAAAAACTATGGCTACACCTTC
cdr3_aa: CASSLATGKNYGYTF

j_call: TRBJ1-5
d_call: TRBD1
clone_size: once
v_call: TRBV7-8
cdr3_nt: TGTGCCAGCAGCAAGATACAGGGGGGTCAGCCCCAGCATTTT
cdr3_aa: CASSKIQGGQPQHF

j_call: TRBJ1-1
d_call: TRBD1
clone_size: NA
v_call: TRBV7-2
cdr3_nt: TGTGCCAGCAGCTTAGAGGGGACAGGGCAGTGGGCTGAAGCTTTCTTT
cdr3_aa: CASSLEGTGQWAEAFF

j_call: TRBJ1-6
d_call: NA
clone_size: NA
v_call: TRBV7-3
cdr3_nt: TGTGCCAGCAGCTTAGAGGCAGGGCGAAATAATTCACCCCTCCACTTT
cdr3_aa: CASSLEAGRNNSPLHF

j_call: TRBJ1-3
d_call: TRBD1
clone_size: NA
v_call: TRBV7-2
cdr3_nt: TGTGCCAGCAGCTTACTACCGGGACAGGGCGACACCATATATTTT
cdr3_aa: CASSLLPGQGDTIYF

j_call: TRBJ2-1
d_call: NA
clone_size: NA
v_call: TRBV5-1
cdr3_nt: TGCGCCAGCAGCCCTCCGAGGTACAATGAGCAGTTCTTC
cdr3_aa: CASSPPRYNEQFF

j_call: TRBJ2-1
d_call: NA
clone_size: NA
v_call: TRBV11-2
cdr3_nt: TGTGCCAGCAGCCTCCACAATGAGCAGTTCTTC
cdr3_aa: CASSLHNEQFF

j_call: TRBJ1-4
d_call: TRBD1
clone_size: NA
v_call: TRBV28
cdr3_nt: TGTGCCAGCAGTCTGACAGGGATCAGAACTAATGAAAAACTGTTTTTT
cdr3_aa: CASSLTGIRTNEKLFF

j_call: TRBJ2-5
d_call: NA
clone_size: NA
v_call: TRBV6-5
cdr3_nt: TGTGCCAGCAGTTACGGATCACTAAGACGAGAGACCCAGTACTTC
cdr3_aa: CASSYGSLRRETQYF

j_call: TRBJ2-2
d_call: TRBD2
clone_size: NA
v_call: TRBV18
cdr3_nt: TGTGCCAGCTCACGGGACGGTAGCGGGATATCGAACACCGGGGAGCTGTTTTTT
cdr3_aa: CASSRDGSGISNTGELFF

j_call: TRBJ1-2
d_call: TRBD1
clone_size: NA
v_call: TRBV7-3
cdr3_nt: TGTGCCAGCAGCTTAGAAGGGACAGGGATCTATGGCTACACCTTC
cdr3_aa: CASSLEGTGIYGYTF

j_call: TRBJ2-2
d_call: NA
clone_size: NA
v_call: TRBV9
cdr3_nt: TGTGCCAGCAGCGTAGGAGGTTTCGAGGGGGAGCTGTTTTTT
cdr3_aa: CASSVGGFEGELFF

j_call: TRBJ2-7
d_call: TRBD1
clone_size: NA
v_call: TRBV23-1
cdr3_nt: TGCGCCAGCAGTCCTGGTCAGGGGGCGGCGTACGAGCAGTACTTC
cdr3_aa: CASSPGQGAAYEQYF

j_call: TRBJ2-2
d_call: NA
clone_size: few
v_call: TRBV6-5
cdr3_nt: TGTGCCAGCAGTGTTCCACAGGGCGGCGGGGAGCTGTTTTTT
cdr3_aa: CASSVPQGGGELFF

j_call: TRBJ2-5
d_call: TRBD1
clone_size: NA
v_call: TRBV18
cdr3_nt: TGTGCCAGCTCAGAACAGGGGTCGGAGACCCAGTACTTC
cdr3_aa: CASSEQGSETQYF

j_call: TRBJ1-5
d_call: NA
clone_size: few
v_call: TRBV19
cdr3_nt: TGTGCCAGTAGTCCGCAAGGAGGCCAGCCCCAGCATTTT
cdr3_aa: CASSPQGGQPQHF

j_call: TRBJ2-6
d_call: NA
clone_size: NA
v_call: TRBV5-1
cdr3_nt: TGCGCCAGCAGCCTCCTCCCCGCCGGGGGGACATTATCCGGGGCCAACGTCCTGACTTTC
cdr3_aa: CASSLLPAGGTLSGANVLTF

j_call: TRBJ2-7
d_call: NA
clone_size: NA
v_call: TRBV13
cdr3_nt: TGTGCCAGCAGCCGGCTGGCGGACAGCAGCTCCTACGAGCAGTACTTC
cdr3_aa: CASSRLADSSSYEQYF

j_call: TRBJ2-7
d_call: NA
clone_size: NA
v_call: TRBV11-1
cdr3_nt: TGTGCCAGCAGCCTCGGACAGTTAAGCTCCTACGAGCAGTACTTC
cdr3_aa: CASSLGQLSSYEQYF

j_call: TRBJ2-3
d_call: TRBD2
clone_size: once
v_call: TRBV29-1
cdr3_nt: TGCAGCGTTGATAGCTCCTTACTAGCGGGGGGCACAGATACGCAGTATTTT
cdr3_aa: CSVDSSLLAGGTDTQYF

j_call: TRBJ2-5
d_call: NA
clone_size: NA
v_call: TRBV19
cdr3_nt: TGTGCCACGGGGCGGGGACAAGAGACCCAGTACTTC
cdr3_aa: CATGRGQETQYF

j_call: TRBJ1-5
d_call: TRBD1
clone_size: NA
v_call: TRBV6-6
cdr3_nt: TGTGCCAGCATCAAAGCCTCAATACAGGGGCAGCCCCAGCATTTT
cdr3_aa: CASIKASIQGQPQHF

j_call: TRBJ1-1
d_call: TRBD1
clone_size: NA
v_call: TRBV5-4
cdr3_nt: TGTGCCAGCAGCGGATGGACAGGGGGAGAAGCTTTCTTT
cdr3_aa: CASSGWTGGEAFF

j_call: TRBJ2-2
d_call: NA
clone_size: NA
v_call: TRBV18
cdr3_nt: TGTGCCAGCTCACCAGAGGGTACGAACACCGGGGAGCTGTTTTTT
cdr3_aa: CASSPEGTNTGELFF

j_call: TRBJ1-1
d_call: TRBD1
clone_size: NA
v_call: TRBV28
cdr3_nt: TGTGCCAGCAGTTGGGGGGGGACAGGGAGCACTGAAGCTTTCTTT
cdr3_aa: CASSWGGTGSTEAFF

j_call: TRBJ1-4
d_call: NA
clone_size: once
v_call: TRBV5-8
cdr3_nt: TGTGCCAGCAGCTTGGGGTCAGGGAATGAAAAACTGTTTTTT
cdr3_aa: CASSLGSGNEKLFF

j_call: TRBJ1-1
d_call: TRBD1
clone_size: few
v_call: TRBV15
cdr3_nt: TGTGCCACCAGCAGAGGGGACAGCAACACTGAAGCTTTCTTT
cdr3_aa: CATSRGDSNTEAFF

j_call: TRBJ1-2
d_call: NA
clone_size: NA
v_call: TRBV19
cdr3_nt: TGTGCCAGTAGTCCCTCCCAGCGAACCTATGGCTACACCTTC
cdr3_aa: CASSPSQRTYGYTF

j_call: TRBJ2-7
d_call: TRBD2
clone_size: NA
v_call: TRBV2
cdr3_nt: TGTGCCAGCAGTCCCCCAGCGGGGATCTACGAGCAGTACTTC
cdr3_aa: CASSPPAGIYEQYF

j_call: TRBJ1-5
d_call: NA
clone_size: NA
v_call: TRBV19
cdr3_nt: TGTGCCAGTAGTAAAAATCCGGACAGCCAGGGGCCCCAGCATTTT
cdr3_aa: CASSKNPDSQGPQHF

j_call: TRBJ2-3
d_call: TRBD2
clone_size: NA
v_call: TRBV2
cdr3_nt: TGTGCCAGCAGTCTTAGTCGGGGGGGGTCCTTCACAGATACGCAGTATTTT
cdr3_aa: CASSLSRGGSFTDTQYF

j_call: TRBJ1-4
d_call: TRBD1
clone_size: once
v_call: TRBV5-1
cdr3_nt: TGCGCCAGCAGCTTGTATATGGTGACAGGGCCCGAAAAACTGTTTTTT
cdr3_aa: CASSLYMVTGPEKLFF

j_call: TRBJ1-5
d_call: TRBD1
clone_size: NA
v_call: TRBV28
cdr3_nt: TGTGCCAGCCATGGGACAGGCAGAAATCAGCCCCAGCATTTT
cdr3_aa: CASHGTGRNQPQHF

j_call: TRBJ2-1
d_call: TRBD2
clone_size: NA
v_call: TRBV19
cdr3_nt: TGTGCCAGTGCCTCACTAGCGGGGGGCTTCAATGAGCAGTTCTTC
cdr3_aa: CASASLAGGFNEQFF

j_call: TRBJ2-1
d_call: TRBD1
clone_size: NA
v_call: TRBV7-3
cdr3_nt: TGTGCCAGCAGCTCGCGGACAGGGGGCTCCTACAATGAGCAGTTCTTC
cdr3_aa: CASSSRTGGSYNEQFF

j_call: TRBJ2-1
d_call: NA
clone_size: NA
v_call: TRBV6-5
cdr3_nt: TGTGCCAGCAGTTATGGTGGGGGGGCGTGTGAGCAGTTCTTC
cdr3_aa: CASSYGGGACEQFF

j_call: TRBJ2-3
d_call: TRBD2
clone_size: NA
v_call: TRBV6-1
cdr3_nt: TGTGCCAGCAATTCAGCGGGGGGGCAAACAGATACGCAGTATTTT
cdr3_aa: CASNSAGGQTDTQYF

j_call: TRBJ2-7
d_call: TRBD1
clone_size: NA
v_call: TRBV27
cdr3_nt: TGTGCCAGCAGCGTTCGCGGTGGGACAGGGGGGATCGAGCAGTACTTC
cdr3_aa: CASSVRGGTGGIEQYF

j_call: TRBJ2-5
d_call: NA
clone_size: NA
v_call: TRBV5-1
cdr3_nt: TGCGCCAGCAGCCTTCCGGGACAAAAAGAGACCCAGTACTTC
cdr3_aa: CASSLPGQKETQYF